The next 27 T cell receptor beta chains were all read from a single sample in a study of cytomegalovirus exposure and HLA in healthy donors. The PCR used 60 Vbeta and 13 Jbeta primers. Some clones are missing from TCRdb's copy, which holds only in-frame ones; the method was immunoSEQ multiplex PCR. Of over 150,000 clones detected, roughly 79% appear once; the ten largest clones hold about 1.6%. Sequencing was performed on PBMCs. These receptors all come from a woman younger than 30 in good health and CMV-seronegative.

The rearrangement links TRBV5-1 to TRBJ2-1; D unclear. The CDR3 has 16 amino acids. The V gene lost 0 bases and the J gene lost 4 bases, with 14 bases spanning the gap. Germline V CDR1 and CDR2: SGHRS, YFSETQ. CDR3 DNA sequence: TGCGCCAGCAGCTTGGGACACAACAGAAGATACAATGAGCAGTTCTTC. Protein sequence: CASSLGHNRRYNEQFF.

V usage is TRBV4-3 and J usage is TRBJ1-1, with D unclear. Looked up from germline, CDR1 is LGHNA and CDR2 is YSLEER. Trimming left V 1 base short and J 3 bases short, with 6 bases between. The CDR3 is 13 amino acids. The CDR3 region is CASSQVRYTEAFF. The CDR3 coding sequence is TGCGCCAGCAGCCAAGTCAGATACACTGAAGCTTTCTTT.

The chain couples TRBV7-2 to TRBJ1-2; 7 bases agree with TRBD1. The V gene's germline CDR1 is SGHTA and CDR2 FQGNSA. Unmatched junction bases numbered 5, after V lost 5 bases and J lost 5 bases. This CDR3 is built from 13 residues. The CDR3 DNA sequence: TGTGCCAGCAGCCCACCGACAGGGTATGGCTACACCTTC. Translation: CASSPPTGYGYTF.

The gene calls are TRBV28 and TRBJ1-2; 11 nucleotides line up with TRBD1. The CDR3 length is 18 residues. V lost 9 bases to trimming and J lost 0 bases; unmatched junction nucleotides: 15. Germline assignment: CDR1 MDHEN and CDR2 SYDVKM. As DNA, the CDR3 is TGTGCCAGTACGGAGACGGACAGGGGGCGTGTAGCTAACTATGGCTACACCTTC. It codes for CASTETDRGRVANYGYTF.

As for this clone: Relative to the germline gene, one junction end is altered; a read error may explain this. This same CDR3 is encoded by further DNA sequences in the sample. The chain combines TRBV9 with TRBJ1-6; TRBD1 aligns across 11 bases. The CDR3 runs to 16 residues. Germline assignment: CDR1 SGDLS and CDR2 YYNGEE. The CDR3 spells CASSTRTGGRDSPLHF. The DNA for the CDR3 is TGCGCCAGCAGCACCCGGACAGGGGGCAGGGATTCACCCCTCCACTTT.

This clone was observed a few times. The chain has TRBV7-9 and TRBJ1-5, with a weak D call TRBD1 (5 bases). CDR1 and CDR2 from the germline V gene are SEHNR and FQNEAQ (reference sequence). There are 12 residues in the CDR3. V was cut by 5 bases and J by 11 bases, with 13 bases left in between. CDR3 sequence reads: CASSPGSAAQHF. DNA of the CDR3: TGTGCCAGCAGCCCAGGGTCTGCGGCCCAGCATTTT. The entire variable domain, with the rest obtained from reference TRBV7-9 and TRBJ1-5, is as follows: DTGVSQNPRHKITKRGQNVTFRCDPISEHNRLYWYRQTLGQGPEFLTYFQNEAQLEKSRLLSDRFSAERPKGSFSTLEIQRTEQGDSAMYLCASSPGSAAQHFGDGTRLSIL.

The chain links TRBV28 to TRBJ1-1, with D possibly being TRBD1 (6 bases). The CDR3 runs 14 residues. The ends were cut back, 5 bases at V and 1 base at J, with 11 bases in the middle. The V gene's germline CDR1 is MDHEN and CDR2 SYDVKM. The CDR3 nucleotides are TGTGCCAGCAGTCAGGGGCGGCCGAACACTGAAGCTTTCTTT. Protein product: CASSQGRPNTEAFF.

V and J are TRBV19 and TRBJ1-4; 7 nucleotides line up with TRBD1. CDR1 and CDR2 from the germline V gene are LNHDA and SQIVND (reference sequence). V dropped 10 bases and J dropped 3; count of bases not matched to a gene: 11. This CDR3 contains 15 residues. CDR3: CATLPRGPSNEKLFF. Here the CDR3 DNA reads TGTGCCACCCTCCCGAGGGGGCCCTCTAATGAAAAACTGTTTTTT.

CDR3 sequence (DNA): TGCGCCAGCAGCTCTCAAGCCCAGGGAAACACTGAAGCTTTCTTT. Translated: CASSSQAQGNTEAFF. The V gene is TRBV5-1, the J gene TRBJ1-1; TRBD1 is a possible D gene (5 bases). Between the trimmed V and J ends, which lost 3 bases and 2 bases, there was a span of 14 bases. The CDR3 loop spans 15 amino acids. Germline loops: CDR1 SGHRS, CDR2 YFSETQ. The full variable domain, with the rest looked up from reference TRBV5-1 and TRBJ1-1, is KAGVTQTPRYLIKTRGQQVTLSCSPISGHRSVSWYQQTPGQGLQFLFEYFSETQRNKGNFPGRFSGRQFSNSRSEMNVSTLELGDSALYLCASSSQAQGNTEAFFGQGTRLTVV.

The V and J genes are TRBV5-1 and TRBJ2-5; 9 bases fit TRBD2. The closer fit of TRBJ2-7 to the DNA end suggests the J call may be wrong. The length of the CDR3 is 15 residues. The germline CDR1 and CDR2 sequences are SGHRS and YFSETQ. CDR3 sequence: CASSLEAGGAYEQYF. CDR3 nucleotide sequence: TGCGCCAGCAGCCTAGAAGCGGGAGGAGCCTACGAGCAGTACTTC.

The chain joins TRBV27 to TRBJ1-4; D might be TRBD1 (6 bases). The CDR3 extends over 14 amino acids. In germline, CDR1 is MNHEY, CDR2 SMNVEV (reference sequence). Trimming stripped 1 base from V and 7 bases from J, with 10 bases between. DNA of the CDR3: TGTGCCAGCAGTTTATTGGGGGCAGGTGAAAAACTGTTTTTT. Translated: CASSLLGAGEKLFF.

The chain uses TRBV29-1 and TRBJ1-1, with TRBD1 matching over 9 bases. Germline loops: CDR1 SQVTM, CDR2 ANQGSEA. This CDR3 has 13 amino acids. V gave up 6 bases and J gave up 1 base; unmatched junction bases: 3. CDR3 nucleotide sequence: TGCAGCGTCTGGACAGGGGAGAACACTGAAGCTTTCTTT. It yields the protein CSVWTGENTEAFF.

This clone turned up a few times. V gene TRBV6-1 combines with J gene TRBJ2-1, with TRBD1 matching 10 bases. CDR3 length: 15 residues. CDR1 is MNHNS and CDR2 is SASEGT in the germline V gene. V dropped 8 bases and J dropped 9; count of bases not matched to a gene: 13. The CDR3 coding sequence is TGTGCCAGCGGTAGACAGGGGGCATTAGTAGGTGAGCAGTTCTTC. It encodes CASGRQGALVGEQFF.

The chain uses TRBV10-3 and TRBJ2-3, with D perhaps matching TRBD2 (5 bases). The CDR3 contains 14 residues. V gave up 11 bases and J gave up 2 bases, with 17 bases separating them. CDR1 is ENHRY, CDR2 SYGVKD, per germline. CDR3 nucleotide sequence: TGTGCCGTCAAAGAATCGGGGAACACAGATACGCAGTATTTT. Amino acid sequence: CAVKESGNTDTQYF.

The V call is TRBV6-1, the J call TRBJ2-7, with 10 bases matching TRBD1. The J segment lost 3 bases and the V segment lost 2 bases, leaving 4 bases of the junction unmatched. Germline assignment: CDR1 MNHNS and CDR2 SASEGT. The CDR3 contains 15 residues. CDR3 loop: CASSEKWTGGYEQYF. In DNA form, the CDR3 reads TGTGCCAGCAGTGAAAAGTGGACAGGGGGCTACGAGCAGTACTTC.

The chain is built from TRBV6-5 and TRBJ1-1, with D unresolved. The ends were cut back, 2 bases at V and 1 base at J, with 8 bases in the middle. Germline V gene lookup returns CDR1 MNHEY and CDR2 SVGAGI. This CDR3 region has 14 residues. The CDR3 here is CASSYVPGNTEAFF. The CDR3 DNA is TGTGCCAGCAGTTACGTTCCAGGGAACACTGAAGCTTTCTTT.

This chain uses TRBV6-5 with TRBJ1-5; TRBD1 might be the D (5 bases). The CDR3 covers 13 residues. The germline V gene has CDR1 MNHEY and CDR2 SVGAGI. Trimming took 10 bases from V and 6 from J, leaving 16 bases between them. The CDR3 here is CATWAGRGQPQHF. As DNA, the CDR3 is TGTGCCACCTGGGCAGGGAGGGGTCAGCCCCAGCATTTT.

The chain combines TRBV5-1 with TRBJ2-5, with TRBD1 matching over 8 bases. Germline CDR1 SGHRS, CDR2 YFSETQ. The CDR3 runs 16 residues. J gave up 5 bases and V 0 bases, and 9 bases lay outside the gene matches. The CDR3 loop is CASSLAPDRERETQYF. CDR3 in DNA: TGCGCCAGCAGCTTGGCTCCGGACAGGGAGCGGGAGACCCAGTACTTC.

The J gene is TRBJ1-3, the V gene TRBV6-1; possibly TRBD1 for D (6 bases). Trimming cost V 7 bases and J 5 bases, with 15 bases left between them. From germline, CDR1 is MNHNS and CDR2 SASEGT. The CDR3 covers 14 residues. CDR3 DNA sequence: TGTGCCAGCATTGGCAGGGGCAGTAGAAACACCATATATTTT. Encoded protein: CASIGRGSRNTIYF.

The CDR3 sequence is CATSTGYTSEAEKLFF. CDR3 in DNA: TGTGCCACCTCGACAGGGTACACATCCGAGGCTGAAAAACTGTTTTTT. V gene TRBV6-6 combines with J gene TRBJ1-4; 7 bases map to TRBD1. Trimming at V came to 10 bases and at J to 7 bases, leaving 18 bases not matched to a gene. Germline lookup yields CDR1 MNHNY and CDR2 SVGAGI (reference sequence). The CDR3 sequence is 16 residues long.

This clone was seen only a few times. This chain uses TRBV5-4 with TRBJ2-7; 8 bases line up with TRBD1. After removal of 3 bases from V and 2 bases from J, the junction contained 4 bases not matched to a gene. CDR1 is SGHNT, CDR2 YYREEE, per germline (reference sequence). CDR3 size: 14 residues. The DNA for the CDR3 is TGTGCCAGCAGCTCCGGGACAGGTACCTACGAGCAGTACTTC. This codes for CASSSGTGTYEQYF.

The V gene is TRBV21-1, the J gene TRBJ1-2; TRBD1, the table's D call, was not compared with the DNA. TRBV21-1 is shown as a pseudogene. The CDR3 covers 14 residues. CDR3 DNA: TGTGCCAGCACGGGGCTGGGGGCGGATCATGGCTACACCTTC. It translates to CASTGLGADHGYTF.

This clone was counted a few times. This chain uses TRBV5-4 with TRBJ1-2, with unresolved D. From germline, CDR1 is SGHNT and CDR2 YYREEE (reference sequence). CDR3 length equals 13 residues. V gave up 5 bases and J gave up 5 bases, with 13 bases separating them. CDR3 nucleotide sequence: TGTGCCAGCAGTAGTCGGAGGGATTATGGCTACACCTTC. Translating it yields CASSSRRDYGYTF.

This chain links TRBV6-5 with TRBJ2-1, with D possibly being TRBD2 (6 bases). Germline CDR1 and CDR2: MNHEY and SVGAGI. Deletions cut 7 bases from V and 5 bases from J, with 15 bases between. CDR3 length: 14 amino acids. The CDR3 sequence is CASTNSGGNNEQFF. The CDR3 coding sequence is TGTGCCAGCACCAACTCAGGCGGGAACAATGAGCAGTTCTTC.

The rearrangement links TRBV7-9 to TRBJ1-3, with TRBD1 matching 7 bases. The CDR3 length is 15 residues. Looked up from germline, CDR1 is SEHNR and CDR2 is FQNEAQ (reference sequence). The V gene end was trimmed by 2 bases and the J gene end by 2 bases; junction bases not matched to a gene: 3. DNA for the CDR3: TGTGCCAGCAGCTTATCACAGGGGACTGGAAACACCATATATTTT. This encodes CASSLSQGTGNTIYF. Filled out from reference TRBV7-9 and TRBJ1-3, the complete variable domain reads DTGVSQNPRHKITKRGQNVTFRCDPISEHNRLYWYRQTLGQGPEFLTYFQNEAQLEKSRLLSDRFSAERPKGSFSTLEIQRTEQGDSAMYLCASSLSQGTGNTIYFGEGSWLTVV.

The rearrangement links TRBV27 to TRBJ2-7; TRBD2 might be the D (5 bases). The CDR3 covers 15 residues. V was cut by 2 bases and J by 7 bases, with 18 bases left in between. Germline CDR1 reads MNHEY; CDR2 reads SMNVEV (reference sequence). CDR3: CASSLNGPGFTEQYF. The CDR3 region has the DNA TGTGCCAGCAGTTTAAATGGACCGGGATTTACGGAGCAGTACTTC.

The CDR3 is CASSTSGTGNTYGYTF. The DNA of the CDR3 is TGTGCCAGTAGTACCTCCGGGACAGGTAATACCTATGGCTACACCTTC. This rearrangement joins TRBV19 to TRBJ1-2; 8 bases are shared with TRBD1. Germline lookup yields CDR1 LNHDA and CDR2 SQIVND (reference sequence). V shed 4 bases, J shed 4 bases, and the junction held 11 bases outside the gene matches. The CDR3 consists of 16 residues.